Following are 12 T cell receptor beta chains from one sample sequenced in a study of T cells after posttransplantation cyclophosphamide. Controls had myeloablative marrow grafts with methotrexate and calcineurin inhibitor, sampled at 1 year. Some clones are missing from TCRdb's copy, which holds only in-frame ones; the method was immunoSEQ multiplex PCR. The top ten clones hold about 2% of a sample with 23,000 or so clones, around 86% of them seen once. The specimen comprised PBMCs, sampled about 13 months after allogeneic stem cell transplant with calcineurin inhibitor and methotrexate. These receptors all come from a female patient between 30 and 45 years old who received an allogeneic stem cell transplant from an unrelated donor, was CMV-positive, and had acute and chronic GVHD. Some T cells may originate from the graft donor.

This chain's CDR3 is CAWFRGPYEQYF. CDR3 DNA: TGTGCCTGGTTCAGGGGGCCCTACGAGCAGTACTTC. This chain connects TRBV30 to TRBJ2-7, with 8 bases identical to TRBD1. From germline, CDR1 is GTSNPN and CDR2 SVGIG (reference sequence). The CDR3 length is 12 residues. V gave up 5 bases and J gave up 2 bases; unmatched junction bases: 2.

V and J are TRBV29-1 and TRBJ1-2, with D perhaps TRBD1 (6 bases). The V gene's germline CDR1 is SQVTM and CDR2 ANQGSEA. This CDR3 has 10 amino acids. Trimming took off 6 bases at V and 10 bases at J, with 12 bases between the two ends. CDR3 bases: TGCAGCGTAAACAGGGTGAACTACACCTTC. It encodes CSVNRVNYTF.

This chain links TRBV20-1 with TRBJ1-2; D perhaps matches TRBD1 (6 bases). Germline V gene data show CDR1 as DFQATT and CDR2 as SNEGSKA (reference sequence). The CDR3 is made up of 11 amino acids. The CDR3 loop is CKGRGGNGYTF. The CDR3 DNA reads as TGCAAAGGAAGAGGGGGAAATGGCTACACCTTC.

V gene TRBV10-3 combines with J gene TRBJ2-3; D is unclear. The germline CDR1 and CDR2 sequences are ENHRY and SYGVKD. The CDR3 length is 14 residues. V lost 0 bases, J lost 4 bases, and 8 bases lay in between. CDR3 protein: CAISESSPADTQYF. The CDR3 coding sequence is TGTGCCATCAGTGAGTCTTCCCCTGCAGATACGCAGTATTTT.

The chain carries TRBV7-9 and TRBJ2-7, with 12 nucleotides matching TRBD1. CDR1 is SEHNR, CDR2 FQNEAQ, per germline (reference sequence). The CDR3 is 15 amino acids. V dropped 3 bases and J dropped 7; count of bases not matched to a gene: 7. The CDR3 is CASSFGDRGLGEQYF. Written as DNA, the CDR3 is TGTGCCAGCAGCTTTGGGGACAGGGGGCTGGGGGAGCAGTACTTC.

V usage is TRBV5-1 and J usage is TRBJ1-1; TRBD1 matches at 12 bases. J gave up 11 bases and V 3 bases, and 2 bases lay outside the gene matches. CDR1 SGHRS and CDR2 YFSETQ come from the germline V gene. The CDR3 spans 12 residues. This CDR3 reads CASSWDRGLAFF. The CDR3 DNA reads TGCGCCAGCAGCTGGGACAGGGGGCTGGCTTTCTTT.

This clone was seen a single time. The chain combines TRBV6-1 with TRBJ2-5; the D gene is possibly TRBD2 (5 bases). Trimming took off 4 bases at V and 5 bases at J, with 14 bases between the two ends. The CDR3 runs to 14 residues. Germline V gene sequence: CDR1 MNHNS, CDR2 SASEGT. The DNA for the CDR3 is TGTGCCAGCAGTGCCCGACGGGCTAGCGAGACCCAGTACTTC. Translation gives CASSARRASETQYF.

The genes are TRBV7-9 and TRBJ1-1; no reliable D call. The V and J ends lost 5 bases and 11 bases respectively, with 15 bases between them. Germline lookup yields CDR1 SEHNR and CDR2 FQNEAQ (reference sequence). The CDR3 is 12 residues long. CDR3 nucleotide sequence: TGTGCCAGCAGCCCCCCCGGGTTTGGCGCTTTCTTT. Translating it yields CASSPPGFGAFF.

The chain is built from TRBV4-3 and TRBJ1-1; TRBD1 matches at 8 bases. V shed 3 bases and J 4 bases; nucleotides not matched to a gene: 4. From germline, CDR1 is LGHNA and CDR2 YSLEER. This CDR3 is 14 amino acids long. The CDR3 region is CASSQNRGSTEAFF. CDR3 DNA: TGCGCCAGCAGCCAGAACAGGGGGAGCACTGAAGCTTTCTTT.

This clone appeared a single time. The V call is TRBV9, the J call TRBJ2-1; D is perhaps TRBD2 (6 bases). Germline V lookup: CDR1 SGDLS, CDR2 YYNGEE. The CDR3 sequence is 15 residues long. The V end lost 0 bases, the J end lost 5 bases, and 12 bases lay between the germline ends. The CDR3 DNA sequence: TGTGCCAGCAGCGTAGGTCTCTGGGAGGACAATGAGCAGTTCTTC. It yields the protein CASSVGLWEDNEQFF.

J is TRBJ1-2 and V is TRBV9; tentatively, D is TRBD1 (6 bases). The CDR3 has 13 residues. Trimming pared 4 bases from V and 2 bases from J, leaving 9 bases between. Germline values: CDR1 SGDLS, CDR2 YYNGEE. Here the CDR3 reads CASSRDTNYGYTF. CDR3 sequence (DNA): TGTGCCAGCAGCCGGGACACCAACTATGGCTACACCTTC.

This clone was detected only a few times. The chain links TRBV6-5 to TRBJ2-7; TRBD2 is a possible D gene (6 bases). The CDR3 covers 13 residues. CDR1 and CDR2 (germline): MNHEY, SVGAGI. Deletions cut 10 bases from V and 3 bases from J, with 16 bases between. The CDR3 DNA sequence: TGTGCCACCAGGGCCGTCGGGAGCTACGAGCAGTACTTC. Translation gives CATRAVGSYEQYF.